This T cell receptor beta chain was found in a study of blood T cell repertoires in COVID-19. For the study at large: Donors in the United States, Italy and Spain gave samples during acute or convalescent COVID-19. Sample material is recorded as cDNA or gDNA derived from T cells, B-cell-depleted T cells, or PBMCs.

There are 10 residues in the CDR3. The germline V gene encodes CDR1 DFQATT and CDR2 SNEGSKA (reference sequence). In the authors' methods: Reference gene primer amplification gave nucleated cell count estimates. Produced via immunoSEQ multiplex PCR; TCRdb's table is partial and in-frame only. V, J and clone size are those of that table, while D and trimming were read from the DNA. The table lists 200,000 to 250,000 clones, approximately 90% of them singletons. About this clone itself: The junction and the germline gene differ at one end; a read error may be behind it.

This sequence joins TRBV20-1 and TRBJ1-2; D not resolved. The TCR sequence derives from a man younger than 45 who had recovered from COVID-19. Source material: peripheral blood. CDR3 DNA sequence: TGTGTGGGCAGGTCAGATGGCTACACCTTC. Protein product: CVGRSDGYTF.